The next 18 T cell receptor beta chains were all read from a single sample in a study of STAT5B mutations in CD4+ large granular lymphocyte leukemia. Here immunoSEQ multiplex PCR was the method, and the copy in TCRdb shows in-frame clones only, minus some. The sample includes just over 40,000 clones, roughly 80% of them seen just once. What was sequenced was CD4+ T cells from blood buffy coats. Source of these receptors: a human donor in good health.

The rearrangement uses TRBV2 and TRBJ2-1; 7 bases agree with TRBD1. Per germline, CDR1 SNHLY and CDR2 FYNNEI. CDR3 size: 14 residues. V was pared by 4 bases and J by 2 bases, with 2 bases of the junction left unmatched. CDR3 in DNA: TGTGCCAGCAGTGTAGGGACAGCCTACAATGAGCAGTTCTTC. The encoded protein is CASSVGTAYNEQFF.

CDR3 bases: TGTGCCAGCAAGGGCCAGGCGGGGCATGGCTACACCTTC. Translation: CASKGQAGHGYTF. The chain has TRBV2 and TRBJ1-2; D possibly corresponds to TRBD1 (5 bases). Germline V gene lookup returns CDR1 SNHLY and CDR2 FYNNEI. Trimming took off 7 bases at V and 6 bases at J, with 15 bases between the two ends. The CDR3 runs to 13 residues.

The chain combines TRBV6-5 with TRBJ1-6, with 10 bases that match TRBD1. The CDR3 consists of 16 residues. Germline V gene sequence: CDR1 MNHEY, CDR2 SVGAGI. With 3 bases clipped from V and 8 bases from J, the junction kept 7 bases outside the gene matches. CDR3 coding DNA: TGTGCCAGCAGTTATGACGGGACAGGGGCTTATTCACCCCTCCACTTT. It codes for CASSYDGTGAYSPLHF.

V is TRBV18 and J is TRBJ1-1; D not certain. Trimming left V 2 bases short and J 1 base short, with 8 bases between. CDR3 length: 14 amino acids. Germline assignment: CDR1 KGHSH and CDR2 LQKENI. The CDR3 DNA is TGTGCCAGCTCACCAATTGGTCGGAACACTGAAGCTTTCTTT. As protein: CASSPIGRNTEAFF.

This chain links TRBV7-3 with TRBJ1-6; 7 bases are shared with TRBD1. Germline V gene lookup returns CDR1 SGHTA and CDR2 FQGTGA. The V and J ends lost 2 bases and 4 bases, in that order; junction bases with no gene match: 2. CDR3 length: 15 amino acids. As DNA, the CDR3 is TGTGCCAGCAGCTTAGGGACAGATTATAATTCACCCCTCCACTTT. It specifies CASSLGTDYNSPLHF.

This chain connects TRBV5-8 to TRBJ1-5; D not resolved. CDR1 and CDR2 (germline): SGHTS, YDEGEE. The V gene lost 0 bases and the J gene lost 1 base, with 5 bases spanning the gap. The CDR3 has 14 residues. The CDR3 region has the DNA TGTGCCAGCAGCTTGGAGGGCAGCAATCAGCCCCAGCATTTT. Protein product: CASSLEGSNQPQHF.

This clone was counted a single time. This chain connects TRBV19 to TRBJ2-5, with D perhaps TRBD2 (5 bases). V was shortened by 1 base and J by 5 bases, with 11 bases between the two germline ends. There are 14 residues in the CDR3. Germline CDR1 and CDR2: LNHDA and SQIVND (reference sequence). CDR3 sequence (DNA): TGTGCCAGTAGTATAGCCAGGACGGGGGAGACCCAGTACTTC. Translation: CASSIARTGETQYF.

This clone was found once. V and J are TRBV5-1 and TRBJ2-5; D unresolved. Near its end, the DNA agrees better with TRBJ2-7, so the J call may be wrong. The germline CDR1 and CDR2 sequences are SGHRS and YFSETQ. The CDR3 covers 13 residues. Written as DNA, the CDR3 is TGCGCCAGCAAATTAGACAATACCTACGAGCAGTACTTC. Translated: CASKLDNTYEQYF.

This clone showed up just a few times. CDR3 sequence: CASSFGLRAYEQYF. CDR3 nucleotide sequence: TGTGCCAGCAGTTTTGGGCTCCGAGCCTACGAGCAGTACTTC. The genes are TRBV27 and TRBJ2-7; D is unresolved. Germline lookup yields CDR1 MNHEY and CDR2 SMNVEV (reference sequence). CDR3 length equals 14 residues. Between the trimmed V and J ends, which lost 3 bases and 2 bases, there was a span of 11 bases.

The chain employs TRBV19 and TRBJ1-4, with D hard to call. The CDR3 covers 12 residues. The V end was cut by 8 bases, the J end by 7 bases, with 11 bases between. The germline gives CDR1 LNHDA, CDR2 SQIVND (reference sequence). The CDR3 loop reads CASSVAVEKLFF. CDR3 nucleotides: TGTGCCAGTTCCGTCGCAGTTGAAAAACTGTTTTTT.

The CDR3 here is CASSRGGRAVFF. The DNA for the CDR3 is TGTGCCAGCAGCCGGGGGGGCAGGGCGGTGTTTTTT. The chain links TRBV7-8 to TRBJ1-4, with D possibly TRBD1 on 6 matching bases. V lost 5 bases to trimming and J lost 15 bases, with 16 bases between them. The CDR3 has 12 residues. Germline V gene data show CDR1 as SGHVS and CDR2 as FQNEAQ.

The chain has TRBV5-4 and TRBJ2-7; 8 bases agree with TRBD2. With V trimmed by 0 bases and J by 0 bases, 2 bases remained unmatched. Per germline, CDR1 SGHNT and CDR2 YYREEE (reference sequence). The CDR3 loop spans 15 amino acids. The CDR3 DNA sequence: TGTGCCAGCAGCTTGGGGACTAGCATCTCCTACGAGCAGTACTTC. This codes for CASSLGTSISYEQYF.

In its sample, this clone was seen a few times. This chain connects TRBV2 to TRBJ2-1, with no clear D. This CDR3 comprises 12 residues. Germline assignment: CDR1 SNHLY and CDR2 FYNNEI. V lost 6 bases and J 1 base, leaving 4 bases between the germline ends. Written as DNA, the CDR3 is TGTGCCAGCAGGGCTTCCTACAATGAGCAGTTCTTC. Translating it yields CASRASYNEQFF.

This chain joins TRBV6-5 and TRBJ2-2; 7 positions agree with TRBD2. This CDR3 has 14 residues. Germline CDR1 reads MNHEY; CDR2 reads SVGAGI. V lost 2 bases, J lost 3 bases, and 0 bases stayed unmatched. CDR3 loop: CASSYGGDTGELFF. The CDR3 DNA sequence: TGTGCCAGCAGTTACGGGGGGGACACCGGGGAGCTGTTTTTT.

This chain links TRBV4-2 with TRBJ1-3; D unclear. This CDR3 spans 15 amino acids. Germline CDR1 and CDR2: LGHNA and YNFKEQ. The V end was cut by 3 bases, the J end by 0 bases, with 9 bases between. The CDR3 protein is CASSHHKSSGNTIYF. The CDR3 region has the DNA TGTGCCAGCAGCCATCACAAAAGCTCTGGAAACACCATATATTTT.

The chain is built from TRBV28 and TRBJ1-4; maybe TRBD1 (6 bases). This CDR3 comprises 15 residues. The germline V gene has CDR1 MDHEN and CDR2 SYDVKM. V was cut by 1 base and J by 10 bases, with 16 bases left in between. CDR3 in DNA: TGTGCCAGCAGTTTATTCGGTCGGGGGCTGAGAAAACTGTTTTTT. Amino acid sequence: CASSLFGRGLRKLFF. The whole variable domain, remainder taken from reference TRBV28 and TRBJ1-4, is DVKVTQSSRYLVKRTGEKVFLECVQDMDHENMFWYRQDPGLGLRLIYFSYDVKMKEKGDIPEGYSVSREKKERFSLILESASTNQTSMYLCASSLFGRGLRKLFFGSGTQLSVL.

This chain joins TRBV10-3 and TRBJ2-1; 10 bases are a match to TRBD2. CDR1 and CDR2 from the germline V gene are ENHRY and SYGVKD. Trimming took 6 bases from V and 6 from J; bases not matched to a gene: 2. The CDR3 sequence is 13 residues long. CDR3 sequence (DNA): TGTGCCATCAGGGGACTAGCGCTCAATGAGCAGTTCTTC. This encodes CAIRGLALNEQFF.

The rearrangement uses TRBV30 and TRBJ2-7; no clear D gene. CDR1 GTSNPN and CDR2 SVGIG come from the germline V gene (reference sequence). CDR3 size: 11 residues. V lost 3 bases, J lost 2 bases, and 5 bases lay in between. Here the CDR3 reads CAWRSAYEQYF. The CDR3 region has the DNA TGTGCCTGGAGGTCCGCCTACGAGCAGTACTTC.